Following are 32 T cell receptor beta chains from one sample sequenced in a study of tumor-infiltrating lymphocytes in primary liver carcinoma. Both RNA and DNA were isolated together from about 21-30 mg of bulk tissue that had not been sorted. cDNA specific to TCR beta was made from around 530 ng of total RNA, with a constant-region primer employed for priming. Nested multiplex PCR, run for three rounds with slightly modified ARM-PCR, yielded TCR beta libraries. Two initial PCR rounds of roughly 10 cycles each paired TRBV1-TRBV30 forward primers with a C-beta reverse primer. TCRdb fed the multiplex PCR reads into MiXCR, producing one record per CDR3 protein. The sample has about 100,000 distinct CDR3 sequences, roughly 69% seen once. The sample consisted of liver tumor tissue from sampling region 5. Subset specified: tumor region T5, tumor centre. The receptors were gathered from a woman in her sixties with primary liver carcinoma and hepatitis B virus infection.

About this clonotype: The junction departs from germline at one end; a sequencing error may be responsible. The chain recombines TRBV7-8 with TRBJ1-5; D remains unclear. Germline V gene sequence: CDR1 SGHVS, CDR2 FQNEAQ. The CDR3 loop spans 16 amino acids. The CDR3 reads CASSSLAGTSNQPPHF. In DNA form, the CDR3 reads TGTGCCAGCAGCTCGTTGGCGGGAACGAGCAATCAGCCCCCGCATTTT.

This clonotype was counted only a few times. The rearrangement uses TRBV28 and TRBJ1-1; tentative D call: TRBD1 (5 bases). The CDR3 is 14 amino acids. V lost 3 bases to trimming and J lost 5 bases, with 13 bases between them. The germline gives CDR1 MDHEN, CDR2 SYDVKM. For the CDR3, the DNA is TGTGCCAGCAGTTTGGGGGATATGAGTACTGAAGCTTTCTTT. It specifies CASSLGDMSTEAFF.

This clonotype occurred many times. V gene TRBV28 combines with J gene TRBJ1-5, with a tentative D call TRBD1 (6 bases). Trimming left V 10 bases short and J 4 bases short, with 23 bases between. The CDR3 consists of 16 residues. The germline V gene has CDR1 MDHEN and CDR2 SYDVKM. CDR3 nucleotides: TGTGCCACCGTCAAGGTTGGGCAGGGGCGGAATCAGCCCCAGCATTTT. This sequence encodes CATVKVGQGRNQPQHF.

This clonotype came up once. With a much larger clone just one base away, this may be a read error. The rearrangement uses TRBV7-9 and TRBJ2-3, with 9 bases identical to TRBD2. V gave up 0 bases and J gave up 6 bases; unmatched junction bases: 13. This CDR3 has 18 amino acids. Germline CDR1 and CDR2: SEHNR and FQNEAQ (reference sequence). In DNA form, the CDR3 reads TGTGCCAGCAGCTTAGCGCTAGTATCTTTGACTAGCGGTGATACGCAGTATTTT. Translation gives CASSLALVSLTSGDTQYF. The full variable domain, in which reference TRBV7-9 and TRBJ2-3 provide the parts outside the CDR3, is DTGVSQNPRHKITKRGQNVTFRCDPISEHNRLYWYRQTLGQGPEFLTYFQNEAQLEKSRLLSDRFSAERPKGSFSTLEIQRTEQGDSAMYLCASSLALVSLTSGDTQYFGPGTRLTVL.

The chain uses TRBV12-3 or TRBV12-4 and TRBJ2-5; 14 bases are shared with TRBD2. V shed 9 bases, J shed 10 bases, and the junction held 19 bases outside the gene matches. The CDR3 loop spans 17 amino acids. The CDR3 loop reads CASRRLAGGPRVGDQYF. The CDR3, as DNA: TGTGCCAGTAGAAGACTAGCGGGAGGGCCGAGAGTAGGAGACCAGTACTTC.

A note on this clonotype: No conserved phenylalanine or tryptophan ends this CDR3, so it is likely a read error. Because the CDR3's place on the DNA is in doubt, the DNA is left out and the CDR3 is given as listed by TCRdb. The J gene is TRBJ2-7, the V gene TRBV11-3; TRBD2 is the table's D call, not checked against the DNA. Germline CDR1 and CDR2: SGHNT and YENEEA. The CDR3 length equals 18 residues, ends included. The CDR3 loop reads CASSLERAGGHSSYEQYS.

This clonotype was found once. At one of its ends the junction is not consistent with the germline gene, which may arise from a read error. V and J are TRBV29-1 and TRBJ1-1; 7 positions agree with TRBD1. The CDR3 is made up of 12 amino acids. Per germline, CDR1 SQVTM and CDR2 ANQGSEA. DNA for the CDR3: TGCAGCGTGACAGGGAGTCGCACTGAAACTTTCTTT. As protein: CSVTGSRTETFF. The whole variable domain, filled in from reference TRBV29-1 and TRBJ1-1, reads SAVISQKPSRDICQRGTSLTIQCQVDSQVTMMFWYRQQPGQSLTLIATANQGSEATYESGFVIDKFPISRPNLTFSTLTVSNMSPEDSSIYLCSVTGSRTETFFGQGTRLTVV.

This clonotype appeared a single time. An end of the junction differs from the germline gene, which may be a read error. V usage is TRBV11-1 and J usage is TRBJ2-7, with a weak D call TRBD1 (5 bases). Per the germline V gene, CDR1 is SGHAT and CDR2 is FQDESV (reference sequence). The CDR3 has 15 amino acids. The CDR3 DNA reads TGTGCCAACAGCCCTACGACAGCAGGACGACGCGAGCAGTACTTC. The encoded protein is CANSPTTAGRREQYF.

Remarks on this clonotype: One junction end does not reproduce the germline sequence, and a read error may be involved. J is TRBJ2-7 and V is TRBV11-2; no definite D call. This CDR3 contains 14 residues. Per germline, CDR1 SGHAT and CDR2 FQNNGV. CDR3 loop: CANSSPQLSAKQYF. CDR3 coding DNA: TGTGCCAACAGCTCCCCTCAGCTTTCCGCCAAGCAGTACTTC.

The table lists this clonotype with a few counts. This chain links TRBV19 with TRBJ2-7; D may be TRBD1 or TRBD2 (5 bases each). Trimming stripped 3 bases from V and 4 bases from J, with 10 bases between. CDR1 is LNHDA and CDR2 is SQIVND in the germline V gene (reference sequence). The CDR3 contains 13 residues. CDR3 protein: CASSIGTAYEQYF. The CDR3 DNA is TGTGCCAGTAGTATTGGGACGGCGTACGAGCAGTACTTC.

Worth noting for this clonotype: At one boundary the junction diverges from the germline segment, which might be a read error. The chain carries TRBV5-4 and TRBJ2-1; D is perhaps TRBD2 (5 bases). This CDR3 spans 15 amino acids. The germline gives CDR1 SGHNT, CDR2 YYREEE (reference sequence). CDR3 bases: TGTGCCAGCAGCCCACGTGGCGAGAGGGCAAATGAGCAGCTCTTC. Residues: CASSPRGERANEQLF.

A note on this clonotype: One junction end does not reproduce the germline sequence, and a read error may be involved. The chain's CDR3 is CACSQRGFLSNEQFF. CDR3 in DNA: TGTGCCTGCAGCCAACGGGGGTTTCTAAGCAATGAGCAGTTCTTC. The chain carries TRBV6-2 or TRBV6-3 and TRBJ2-1; tentatively, D is TRBD2 (6 bases). Germline V lookup: CDR1 MNHEY, CDR2 SVGEGT. CDR3 length: 15 residues.

The rearrangement joins TRBV5-1 to TRBJ1-2, with 10 bases that match TRBD1. The CDR3 has 15 residues. V gave up 3 bases and J gave up 6 bases; unmatched junction bases: 8. Germline CDR1 reads SGHRS; CDR2 reads YFSETQ. CDR3 in DNA: TGCGCCAGCAGCTCCTCCGGGACAGGGGCCCATGGCTACACCTTC. Protein: CASSSSGTGAHGYTF.

To note about this clonotype: This sequence may be a read error, since a much larger clone differs from it by one base. The chain is built from TRBV6-5 and TRBJ2-5; 7 bases fit TRBD1. With V trimmed by 8 bases and J by 7 bases, 16 bases remained unmatched. CDR1 and CDR2 from the germline V gene are MNHEY and SVGAGI. The CDR3 contains 15 residues. Written as DNA, the CDR3 is TGTGCCAGCGGTGTCAGGGGGATGTGGGATGTGACCCAGTACTTC. It is translated as CASGVRGMWDVTQYF.

As concerns this clonotype: The CDR3 ends on some other residue instead of the conserved phenylalanine or tryptophan, so this is likely a read error. The chain carries TRBV11-3 and TRBJ2-1, with D unclear. This CDR3 comprises 14 residues. The germline V gene encodes CDR1 SGHNT and CDR2 YENEEA. Between the trimmed V and J ends, which lost 5 bases and 10 bases, there was a span of 18 bases. CDR3 protein: CASSTDNQGVEQFL. As DNA, the CDR3 is TGTGCCAGCAGCACAGATAACCAAGGAGTGGAGCAGTTCCTC.

This clonotype has a single count. Compared with germline, one end of the junction differs, possibly owing to a read error. The chain's CDR3 is CVSSLEVSTDTQYF. In nucleotides, the CDR3 is TGTGTCAGCAGCTTAGAGGTTTCCACAGATACGCAGTATTTT. V gene TRBV7-9 combines with J gene TRBJ2-3; no firm D call. CDR1 and CDR2 (germline): SEHNR, FQNEAQ (reference sequence). This CDR3 has 14 amino acids.

This chain uses TRBV4-1 with TRBJ2-1, with a weak D call TRBD2 (6 bases). Near its end, the DNA agrees better with TRBJ2-7, so the J call may be wrong. Germline V gene data show CDR1 as MGHRA and CDR2 as YSYEKL. This CDR3 has 13 amino acids. The CDR3 coding sequence is TGCGCCAGCAACCGGGACTTCCACAATGAGCAGTACTTC. Amino acids: CASNRDFHNEQYF.

For this clonotype: The germline gene is not matched at one end of the junction; a read error may be the cause. V usage is TRBV12-5 and J usage is TRBJ2-2; D gene ambiguous. The length of the CDR3 is 12 residues. The V gene's germline CDR1 is LGHNT and CDR2 FRNRAP. The CDR3 nucleotides are TGCGCTAGTGGTTTGTCGACCGGGGAGCTGTTTTTT. Its translation: CASGLSTGELFF. The entire variable domain, with the rest obtained from reference TRBV12-5 and TRBJ2-2, is as follows: DARVTQTPRHKVTEMGQEVTMRCQPILGHNTVFWYRQTMMQGLELLAYFRNRAPLDDSGMPKDRFSAEMPDATLATLKIQPSEPRDSAVYFCASGLSTGELFFGEGSRLTVL.

To note about this clonotype: The final CDR3 position lacks the conserved phenylalanine or tryptophan, pointing to a likely read error. The V call is TRBV29-1, the J call TRBJ1-1; TRBD1 aligns across 7 bases. The CDR3 has 15 amino acids. After removal of 6 bases from V and 1 base from J, the junction contained 11 bases not matched to a gene. In germline, CDR1 is SQVTM, CDR2 ANQGSEA. In DNA form, the CDR3 reads TGCAGCGTAAGATCAGAGGGGACAGCGAACACTGAAGCTTTCCTT. It yields the protein CSVRSEGTANTEAFL.

Points on this clonotype: The junction departs from the called germline gene at one end, perhaps through a read error. The chain links TRBV11-3 to TRBJ2-1; 14 bases map to TRBD2. Germline CDR1 and CDR2: SGHNT and YENEEA. The CDR3 sequence is 17 residues long. The CDR3 DNA follows: TGTGCCAGCAGCAGGAGACTAGCGGGGGGGCCAGGGGATGAGGAGTTCTTC. Translating gives CASSRRLAGGPGDEEFF.

At least ten counts were recorded for this clonotype. This sequence joins TRBV4-1 and TRBJ2-1; D ambiguous. Between the trimmed V and J ends, which lost 3 bases and 2 bases, there was a span of 5 bases. The CDR3 is 13 residues long. In germline, CDR1 is MGHRA, CDR2 YSYEKL. CDR3 DNA sequence: TGCGCCAGCAGCCATGGCGCCTACAATGAGCAGTTCTTC. Its protein product is CASSHGAYNEQFF.

This clonotype has only a few counts. The CDR3 DNA reads TGTGCCAGTAGTACCACCGGGACAGGGCGCTACGAGCAGTACTTC. It specifies CASSTTGTGRYEQYF. This sequence joins TRBV19 and TRBJ2-7; 9 positions match TRBD1. The germline V gene encodes CDR1 LNHDA and CDR2 SQIVND (reference sequence). The CDR3 has 15 amino acids. V was clipped by 4 bases and J by 3 bases; unmatched bases: 7. The full variable domain, its missing parts supplied by reference TRBV19 and TRBJ2-7, is DGGITQSPKYLFRKEGQNVTLSCEQNLNHDAMYWYRQDPGQGLRLIYYSQIVNDFQKGDIAEGYSVSREKKESFPLTVTSAQKNPTAFYLCASSTTGTGRYEQYFGPGTRLTVT.

To note about this clonotype: At one end the junction does not follow the germline gene, possibly because of a read error. The V call is TRBV29-1, the J call TRBJ2-7; D is unresolved. The length of the CDR3 is 15 residues. Germline V lookup: CDR1 SQVTM, CDR2 ANQGSEA. The CDR3 nucleotides read TGCAGCGTTGGCCCTCTAGGGCTGATCGCCTACGAGGAGTACTTC. It translates to CSVGPLGLIAYEEYF.

This sequence joins TRBV12-3 or TRBV12-4 and TRBJ2-5, with D perhaps matching TRBD2 (6 bases). Deletions cut 7 bases from V and 3 bases from J, with 18 bases between. This CDR3 is 15 amino acids long. CDR3: CASTPQNLAEETQYF. The CDR3 DNA follows: TGTGCCAGCACTCCCCAAAACTTAGCGGAAGAGACCCAGTACTTC.

Turning to this clonotype: The conserved closing phenylalanine or tryptophan is absent in this CDR3, likely reflecting a read error. The V call is TRBV11-2, the J call TRBJ2-6; TRBD1 is a possible D gene (5 bases). Germline V lookup: CDR1 SGHAT, CDR2 FQNNGV. The CDR3 is 15 residues long. V lost 5 bases to trimming and J lost 4 bases, with 12 bases between them. CDR3 DNA: TGTGCCAGCAGCCACAGGCACTCCGGGGCCAACGTCCTGACTTTA. It codes for CASSHRHSGANVLTL.

The V call is TRBV6-5, the J call TRBJ2-7; D might be TRBD1 or TRBD2, each matching 6 bases. Germline lookup yields CDR1 MNHEY and CDR2 SVGAGI. V shed 2 bases and J shed 9 bases, with 20 bases lying between them. The CDR3 spans 15 residues. The CDR3 nucleotides are TGTGCCAGCAGTTACCGGGGGCTACGGACTGAAGGGCAGTACTTC. This codes for CASSYRGLRTEGQYF.

In regard to this clonotype: A much larger clone differs by one base, so this may be a read error. The J gene is TRBJ2-2, the V gene TRBV20-1; D assignment may be TRBD1 or TRBD2 (5 bases each). Germline CDR1 is DFQATT and CDR2 is SNEGSKA (reference sequence). There are 13 residues in the CDR3. The CDR3 sequence: CSARGQGEWELLF. The CDR3 DNA reads as TGCAGTGCTAGAGGGCAGGGAGAATGGGAGCTGTTATTT.

Points on this clonotype: The conserved phenylalanine or tryptophan is not found at the CDR3 terminus, so this likely reflects a read error. The J gene is TRBJ2-7, the V gene TRBV29-1; TRBD2 matches at 12 bases. J lost 4 bases, V lost 5 bases, and 6 bases had no gene match. The CDR3 consists of 14 residues. Germline V gene sequence: CDR1 SQVTM, CDR2 ANQGSEA. This CDR3 reads CSVTLGTSGYEQYL. In nucleotides, the CDR3 is TGCAGCGTTACCCTAGGGACTAGCGGGTACGAGCAGTACCTC.

This clonotype was picked up a small number of times. One end of the junction fails to match germline, which may point to a read error. The genes are TRBV7-8 and TRBJ2-5; 9 nucleotides match TRBD1. Germline CDR1 reads SGHVS; CDR2 reads FQNEAQ. This CDR3 has 15 amino acids. Here the CDR3 reads CASSSNAGQGRTRYF. The DNA for the CDR3 is TGTGCCAGCAGCTCAAACGCGGGACAGGGCAGGACCCGGTACTTC. The variable domain in full, with the rest retrieved from reference TRBV7-8 and TRBJ2-5, is GAGVSQSPRYKVAKRGQDVALRCDPISGHVSLFWYQQALGQGPEFLTYFQNEAQLDKSGLPSDRFFAERPEGSVSTLKIQRTQQEDSAVYLCASSSNAGQGRTRYFGPGTRLLVL.

The chain has TRBV11-2 and TRBJ2-3; TRBD2 matches at 11 bases. The CDR3 length is 20 residues. V lost 6 bases, J lost 2 bases, and 19 bases stayed unmatched. Germline loops: CDR1 SGHAT, CDR2 FQNNGV. CDR3 nucleotide sequence: TGTGCCAGCAGAAATCCGGGGCTAGCGGGAGGAATGAGTATCACAGATACGCAGTATTTT. It is translated as CASRNPGLAGGMSITDTQYF.

Regarding this clonotype: A read error may explain this, as a much larger clone is one base away. V gene TRBV5-4 combines with J gene TRBJ2-5, with TRBD2 identical over 7 bases. Germline V gives CDR1 SGHNT, CDR2 YYREEE (reference sequence). This CDR3 comprises 15 residues. In DNA, the CDR3 is TGTGTCAGCAGCTTGCCAGGGAGGGCCCAAGAGACCCAGTACTTC. Its translation: CVSSLPGRAQETQYF.

This clonotype has a handful of counts. One junction end disagrees with the germline gene, perhaps due to a read error. This chain uses TRBV7-8 with TRBJ1-5; the D is unclear. This CDR3 is built from 14 residues. Germline CDR1 SGHVS, CDR2 FQNEAQ. DNA of the CDR3: TGTGCCAACAGCCGGACTAGGAGGGATCAGCCCCAGCATTTT. Translation gives CANSRTRRDQPQHF.